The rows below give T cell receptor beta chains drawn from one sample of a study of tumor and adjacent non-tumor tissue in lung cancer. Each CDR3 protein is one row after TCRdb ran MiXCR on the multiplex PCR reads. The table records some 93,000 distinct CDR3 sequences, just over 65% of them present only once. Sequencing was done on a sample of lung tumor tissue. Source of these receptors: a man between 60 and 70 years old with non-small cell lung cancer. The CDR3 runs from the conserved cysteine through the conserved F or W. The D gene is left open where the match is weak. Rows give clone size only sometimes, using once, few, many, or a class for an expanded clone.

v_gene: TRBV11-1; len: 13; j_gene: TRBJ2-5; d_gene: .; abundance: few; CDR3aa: CASSLGHAETQYF; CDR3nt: TGTGCCAGCAGCTTAGGTCATGCGGAGACCCAGTACTTC
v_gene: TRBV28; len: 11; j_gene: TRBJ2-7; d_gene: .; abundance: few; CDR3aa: CASYEQYQQYF; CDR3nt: TGTGCCAGTTACGAGCAGTACCAGCAGTACTTC
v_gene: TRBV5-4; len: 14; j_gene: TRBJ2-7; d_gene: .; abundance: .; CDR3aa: CASSYSRRRGKQYF; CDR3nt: TGTGCCAGCAGCTATAGCAGGAGGCGTGGTAAGCAGTACTTC
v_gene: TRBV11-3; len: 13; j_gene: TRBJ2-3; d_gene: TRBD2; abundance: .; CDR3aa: CARSHTGLDTNYF; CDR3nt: TGTGCCAGGAGCCATACAGGACTAGATACGAACTATTTT
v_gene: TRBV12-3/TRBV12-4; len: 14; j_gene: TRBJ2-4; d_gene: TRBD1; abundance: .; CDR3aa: CGSPLGTGEGIQYF; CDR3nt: TGTGGCAGTCCACTCGGGACAGGGGAAGGCATTCAGTACTTC
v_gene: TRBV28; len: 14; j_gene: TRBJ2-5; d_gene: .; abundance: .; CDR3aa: CASNFSAGLETQYF; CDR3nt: TGTGCCAGCAATTTTTCGGCAGGGTTGGAGACCCAGTACTTC
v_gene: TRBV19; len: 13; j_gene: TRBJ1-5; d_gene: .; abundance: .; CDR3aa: CACSSGRNQPQHF; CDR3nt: TGTGCCTGCTCCTCAGGGCGCAATCAGCCCCAGCATTTT
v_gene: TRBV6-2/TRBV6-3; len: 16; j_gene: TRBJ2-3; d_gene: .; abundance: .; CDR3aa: CASSYSQFGITDTQYF; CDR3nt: TGTGCCAGCAGTTACTCGCAGTTCGGGATCACAGATACGCAGTATTTT
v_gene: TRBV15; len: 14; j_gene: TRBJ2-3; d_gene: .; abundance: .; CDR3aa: CATSRVDSTGMQYF; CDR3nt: TGTGCCACCAGCAGAGTGGACAGCACAGGTATGCAGTATTTT
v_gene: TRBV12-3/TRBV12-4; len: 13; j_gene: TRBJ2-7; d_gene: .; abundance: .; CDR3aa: CVGRVSGAYEQYF; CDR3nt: TGTGTCGGCAGAGTTAGCGGTGCCTACGAGCAGTACTTC
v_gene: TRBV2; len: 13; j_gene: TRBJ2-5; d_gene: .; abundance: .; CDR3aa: CASSEPGEETQYF; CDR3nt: TGTGCCAGCAGTGAGCCAGGGGAAGAGACCCAGTACTTC
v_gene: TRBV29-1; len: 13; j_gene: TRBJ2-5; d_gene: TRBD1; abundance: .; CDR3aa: CNVRTGYHETQYF; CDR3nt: TGCAACGTTCGGACAGGATACCATGAGACCCAGTACTTC
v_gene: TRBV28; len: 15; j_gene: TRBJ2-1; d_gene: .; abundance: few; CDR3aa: CASSSTTRLGNEQFF; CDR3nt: TGTGCCAGCAGTTCGACAACTAGATTAGGCAATGAGCAGTTCTTC
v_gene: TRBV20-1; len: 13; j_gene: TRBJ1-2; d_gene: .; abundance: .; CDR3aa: CNARVGSSPGYTF; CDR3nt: TGCAATGCTAGGGTGGGTTCCTCTCCTGGCTACACCTTC
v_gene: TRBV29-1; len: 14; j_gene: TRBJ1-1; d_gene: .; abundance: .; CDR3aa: CSPSGLGLGGEAFF; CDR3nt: TGTAGCCCCTCTGGGCTGGGTTTAGGAGGCGAAGCTTTCTTT
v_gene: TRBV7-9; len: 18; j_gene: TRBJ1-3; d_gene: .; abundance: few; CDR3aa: CASSSAAGARASGNTIYF; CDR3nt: TGTGCCAGCAGCTCAGCCGCCGGGGCCCGGGCCTCTGGAAACACCATATATTTT
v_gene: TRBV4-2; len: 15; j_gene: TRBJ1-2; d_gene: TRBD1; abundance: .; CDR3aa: CATSQSTGGSYGYTF; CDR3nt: TGTGCCACCAGCCAATCGACAGGGGGAAGCTATGGCTACACCTTC
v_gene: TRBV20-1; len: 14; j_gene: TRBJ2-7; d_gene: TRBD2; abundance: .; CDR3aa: CSALQTSGTYEQYF; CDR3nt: TGCAGTGCTCTACAAACTAGCGGAACCTACGAGCAGTACTTC
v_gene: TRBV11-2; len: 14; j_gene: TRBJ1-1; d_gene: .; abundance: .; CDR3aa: CASSFHRDGTEAFF; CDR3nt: TGTGCCAGCAGCTTCCACCGGGATGGGACTGAAGCTTTCTTT
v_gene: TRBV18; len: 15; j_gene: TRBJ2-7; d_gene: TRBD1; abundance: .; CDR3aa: CASSPGTDIIYEQYF; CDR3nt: TGTGCCAGCTCACCAGGGACAGATATAATCTACGAGCAGTACTTC
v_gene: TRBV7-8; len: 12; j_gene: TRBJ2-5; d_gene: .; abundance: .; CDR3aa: CASSLIRETQYF; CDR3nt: TGTGCCAGCAGCTTGATCAGGGAGACCCAATACTTC
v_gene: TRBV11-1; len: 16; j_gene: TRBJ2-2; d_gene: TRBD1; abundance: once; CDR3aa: CASSPRDRGGTWELFF; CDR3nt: TGTGCCAGCAGCCCTCGGGACAGGGGAGGCACATGGGAGCTGTTTTTT
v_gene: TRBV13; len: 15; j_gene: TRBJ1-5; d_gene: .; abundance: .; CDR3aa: CASSLGGAGNQRQHF; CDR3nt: TGTGCCAGCAGCTTGGGGGGGGCGGGCAATCAGCGCCAGCATTTT
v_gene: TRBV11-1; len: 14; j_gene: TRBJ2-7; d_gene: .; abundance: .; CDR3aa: CARGFPSGAYEQYF; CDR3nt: TGTGCCAGAGGCTTTCCCAGCGGCGCCTACGAGCAGTACTTC
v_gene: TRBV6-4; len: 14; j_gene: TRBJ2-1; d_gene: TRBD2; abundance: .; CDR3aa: CTSIESTSYGEQFF; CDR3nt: TGTACCAGCATTGAATCGACTAGCTACGGTGAGCAGTTCTTC
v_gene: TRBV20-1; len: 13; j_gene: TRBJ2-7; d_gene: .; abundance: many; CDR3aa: CSAQTGTSYEQYF; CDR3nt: TGCAGTGCCCAGACTGGGACGTCCTACGAGCAGTACTTC
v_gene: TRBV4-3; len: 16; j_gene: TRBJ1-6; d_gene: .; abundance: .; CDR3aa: CTSSQVTATYNSPLHF; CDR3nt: TGTACCAGCAGCCAAGTGACGGCTACCTATAATTCACCCCTCCACTTT
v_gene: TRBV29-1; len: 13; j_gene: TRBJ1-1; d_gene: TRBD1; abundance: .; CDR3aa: CRVRTGSGVEAFF; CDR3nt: TGCAGGGTTAGGACAGGGTCGGGCGTTGAAGCTTTCTTT
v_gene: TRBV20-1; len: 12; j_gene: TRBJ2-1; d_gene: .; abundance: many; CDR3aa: CSASKRRNEQFF; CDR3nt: TGCAGTGCTTCTAAGAGGAGGAATGAGCAGTTCTTC
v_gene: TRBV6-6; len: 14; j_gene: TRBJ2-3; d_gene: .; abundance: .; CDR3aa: CASSYGAFTDTQYF; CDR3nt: TGTGCCAGCAGTTACGGGGCGTTTACAGATACCCAGTATTTT
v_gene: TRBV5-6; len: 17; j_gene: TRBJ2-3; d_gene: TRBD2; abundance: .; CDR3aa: CASSFGLAVALTDTQYF; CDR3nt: TGTGCCAGTAGCTTCGGACTAGCGGTAGCCCTCACAGATACGCAGTATTTT
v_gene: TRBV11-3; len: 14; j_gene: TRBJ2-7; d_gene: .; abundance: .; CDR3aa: CGSSPDAGTYVQYF; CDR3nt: TGTGGCAGCAGCCCGGACGCGGGGACCTACGTGCAGTACTTC
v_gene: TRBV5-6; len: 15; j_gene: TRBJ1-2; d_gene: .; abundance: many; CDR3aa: CASSLGQLFYYGYTF; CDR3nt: TGTGCCAGCAGCTTGGGTCAGCTATTTTACTATGGCTACACCTTC
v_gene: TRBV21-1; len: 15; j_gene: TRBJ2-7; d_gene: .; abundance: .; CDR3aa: CQLSPGTGVSYEQYF; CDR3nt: TGCCAGCTGTCCCCCGGGACAGGGGTCTCCTACGAGCAGTACTTC
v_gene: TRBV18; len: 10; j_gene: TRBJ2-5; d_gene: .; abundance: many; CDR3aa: CASSGETQYF; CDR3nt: TGTGCCAGCTCAGGGGAGACCCAGTACTTC
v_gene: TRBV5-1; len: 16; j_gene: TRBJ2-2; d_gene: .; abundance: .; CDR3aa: CASSTGISSNTGELFF; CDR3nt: TGCGCCAGCAGCACCGGGATTTCCTCGAACACCGGGGAGCTGTTTTTT
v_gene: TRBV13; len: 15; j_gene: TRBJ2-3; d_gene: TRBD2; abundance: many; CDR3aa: CASRSQREVTDTQYF; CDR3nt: TGTGCCAGCAGAAGTCAGCGGGAGGTTACAGATACGCAGTATTTT
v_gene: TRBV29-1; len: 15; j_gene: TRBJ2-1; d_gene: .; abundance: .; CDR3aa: CNVECKHSSHNEQFF; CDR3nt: TGCAATGTTGAATGTAAACACAGCTCCCACAATGAGCAGTTCTTC
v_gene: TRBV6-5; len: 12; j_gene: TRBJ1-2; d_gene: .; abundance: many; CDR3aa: CASTRGNYGYTF; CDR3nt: TGTGCCAGCACGAGGGGAAACTATGGCTACACCTTC
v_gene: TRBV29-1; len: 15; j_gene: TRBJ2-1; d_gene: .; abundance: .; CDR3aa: CSVEGKYSSYNEQSF; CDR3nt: TGCAGCGTTGAAGGTAAATACAGCTCCTACAATGAGCAGTCATTC
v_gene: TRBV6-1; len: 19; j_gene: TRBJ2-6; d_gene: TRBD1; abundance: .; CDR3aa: CASGPRTGFGVPGADVLTF; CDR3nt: TGTGCCAGCGGGCCTAGGACAGGGTTCGGAGTCCCTGGGGCCGACGTCCTGACTTTC
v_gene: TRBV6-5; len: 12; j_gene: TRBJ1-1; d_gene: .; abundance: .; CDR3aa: CASMRRGTEDFF; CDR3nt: TGTGCCAGCATGAGGCGGGGGACTGAAGATTTCTTT
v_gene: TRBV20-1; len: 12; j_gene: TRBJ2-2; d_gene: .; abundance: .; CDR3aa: CSVKGWAGELFF; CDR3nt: TGCAGTGTTAAGGGATGGGCCGGGGAGCTGTTTTTT
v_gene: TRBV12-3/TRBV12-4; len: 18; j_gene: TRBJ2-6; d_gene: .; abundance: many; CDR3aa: CASSSILGPLSGANVLTF; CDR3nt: TGTGCCAGCAGTTCTATCCTAGGGCCACTCTCTGGGGCCAACGTCCTGACTTTC
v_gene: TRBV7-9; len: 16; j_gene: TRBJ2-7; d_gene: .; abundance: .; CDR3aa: CASIPSWQESIYEQYF; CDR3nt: TGTGCCAGCATCCCATCCTGGCAGGAAAGTATCTACGAGCAGTACTTC
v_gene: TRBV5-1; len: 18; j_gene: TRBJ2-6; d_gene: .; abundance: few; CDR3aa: CASSLAIVRAAGANVLTF; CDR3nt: TGCGCCAGCAGCTTGGCCATTGTCAGGGCAGCTGGGGCCAACGTCCTGACTTTC
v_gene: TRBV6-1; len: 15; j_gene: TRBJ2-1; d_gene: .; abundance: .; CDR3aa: CASSEGILGPQEQSF; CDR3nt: TGTGCTAGCAGTGAAGGCATTTTGGGGCCGCAGGAGCAGTCCTTC
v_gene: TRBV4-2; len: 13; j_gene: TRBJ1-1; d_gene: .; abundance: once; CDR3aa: CAISPPANTETFF; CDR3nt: TGTGCCATCAGCCCGCCGGCGAACACTGAAACTTTCTTT
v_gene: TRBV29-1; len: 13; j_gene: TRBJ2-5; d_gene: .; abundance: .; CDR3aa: CSVYGLAGETQYF; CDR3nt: TGCAGCGTTTACGGACTTGCGGGAGAGACCCAGTACTTC
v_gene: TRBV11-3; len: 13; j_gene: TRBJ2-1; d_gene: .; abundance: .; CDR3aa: CASRLGNTSEQFF; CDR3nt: TGTGCCAGCAGACTGGGGAACACGAGTGAGCAGTTCTTC
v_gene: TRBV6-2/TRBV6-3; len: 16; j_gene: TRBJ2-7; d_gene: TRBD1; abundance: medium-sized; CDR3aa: CASSSTRTGGGYEQYF; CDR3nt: TGTGCCAGCAGTTCCACCCGGACAGGGGGCGGTTACGAGCAGTACTTC
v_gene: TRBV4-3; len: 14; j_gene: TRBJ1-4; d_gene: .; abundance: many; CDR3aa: CASSPGVTNEKLFF; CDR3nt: TGCGCCAGCAGCCCAGGGGTCACTAATGAAAAACTGTTTTTT
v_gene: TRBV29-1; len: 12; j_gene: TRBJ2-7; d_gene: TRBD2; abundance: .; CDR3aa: CSVGTIAAEQCF; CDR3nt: TGCAGTGTCGGGACTATCGCAGCCGAGCAGTGCTTC
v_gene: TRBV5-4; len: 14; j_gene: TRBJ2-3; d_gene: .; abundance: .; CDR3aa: CASSLPGYTDTQYF; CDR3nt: TGTGCCAGCAGCTTACCGGGGTACACAGATACGCAATATTTT
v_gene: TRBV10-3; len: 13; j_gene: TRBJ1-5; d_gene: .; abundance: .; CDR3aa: CAIREGNNQPRHF; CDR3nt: TGCGCCATCAGGGAGGGAAACAATCAGCCCCGGCATTTT
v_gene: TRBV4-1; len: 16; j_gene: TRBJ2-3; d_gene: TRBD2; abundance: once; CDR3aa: CASSLVAGGFADTQYF; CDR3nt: TGCGCCAGCAGCCTGGTAGCGGGGGGATTCGCAGATACGCAGTATTTT
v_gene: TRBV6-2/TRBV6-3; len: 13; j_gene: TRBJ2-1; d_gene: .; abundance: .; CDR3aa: CAGSQTGQNEQFF; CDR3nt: TGTGCCGGATCCCAGACAGGCCAAAATGAGCAGTTCTTC
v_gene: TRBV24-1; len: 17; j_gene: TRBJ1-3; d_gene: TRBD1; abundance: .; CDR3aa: CATSVHAGQHSGNTIYF; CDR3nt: TGTGCCACCAGTGTCCATGCGGGACAGCACTCTGGAAACACCATATATTTT
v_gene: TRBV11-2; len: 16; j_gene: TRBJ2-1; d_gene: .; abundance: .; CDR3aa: CASSPQYQAGTFEQFF; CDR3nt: TGTGCTAGCAGCCCACAGTACCAGGCTGGGACTTTTGAGCAGTTCTTC